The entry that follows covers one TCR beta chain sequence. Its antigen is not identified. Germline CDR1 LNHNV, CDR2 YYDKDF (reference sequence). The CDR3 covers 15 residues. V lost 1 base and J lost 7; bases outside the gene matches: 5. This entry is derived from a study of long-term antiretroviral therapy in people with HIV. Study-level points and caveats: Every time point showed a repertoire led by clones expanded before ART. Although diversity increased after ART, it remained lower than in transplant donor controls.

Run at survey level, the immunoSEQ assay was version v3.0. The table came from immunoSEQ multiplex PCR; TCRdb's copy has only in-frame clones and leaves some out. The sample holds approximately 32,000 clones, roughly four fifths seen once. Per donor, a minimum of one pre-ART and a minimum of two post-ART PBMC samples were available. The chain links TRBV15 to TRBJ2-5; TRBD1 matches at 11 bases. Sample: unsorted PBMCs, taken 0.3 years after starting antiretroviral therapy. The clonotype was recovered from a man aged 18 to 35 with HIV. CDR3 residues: CATSRGTGGGGTQYF. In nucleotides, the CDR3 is TGTGCCACCAGCAGAGGGACAGGGGGCGGTGGGACCCAGTACTTC.